The next 32 T cell receptor beta chains were all read from a single sample in a study of shared clonotypes between healthy human individuals. Using immunoSEQ multiplex PCR, the repertoire was profiled, and TCRdb retains in-frame clones only, with some absent. The table lists around 1.9 million clones, approximately 94% of them singletons. The naive CD8 population came from CD45RO-negative cells selected for CCR7, without terminally differentiated effector memory CD45RA+ cells. Sequenced material: naive CD8+ T cells from PBMCs. These receptors all come from a man aged 18 to 35 in good health. Some clones in this sample may be carry-over from other donors' samples.

The V gene is TRBV6-6, the J gene TRBJ1-5; TRBD1 might be the D (5 bases). The CDR3 extends over 15 amino acids. Trimming shortened V by 6 bases and J by 3 bases, and 15 bases separated the two germline ends. Germline V gives CDR1 MNHNY, CDR2 SVGAGI (reference sequence). CDR3 nucleotide sequence: TGTGCCAGCAGCCTTGGGGAGGGGCACAATCAGCCCCAGCATTTT. Translation gives CASSLGEGHNQPQHF.

This clone appeared once. The chain combines TRBV7-9 with TRBJ2-1; D gene ambiguous. Deletions cut 3 bases from V and 6 bases from J, with 12 bases between. There are 14 residues in the CDR3. From germline, CDR1 is SEHNR and CDR2 FQNEAQ (reference sequence). The CDR3 region is CASSFVGSSNEQFF. In DNA form, the CDR3 reads TGTGCCAGCAGCTTCGTAGGTAGCTCCAATGAGCAGTTCTTC. The full variable domain, with the rest looked up from reference TRBV7-9 and TRBJ2-1, is DTGVSQNPRHKITKRGQNVTFRCDPISEHNRLYWYRQTLGQGPEFLTYFQNEAQLEKSRLLSDRFSAERPKGSFSTLEIQRTEQGDSAMYLCASSFVGSSNEQFFGPGTRLTVL.

The J gene is TRBJ1-1, the V gene TRBV7-3; no firm D call. Trimming took 1 base from V and 1 from J, leaving 19 bases between them. Germline V gene data show CDR1 as SGHTA and CDR2 as FQGTGA. The CDR3 covers 18 residues. The CDR3 loop is CASSLIRIFGVKNTEAFF. The CDR3, as DNA: TGTGCCAGCAGCTTAATACGTATCTTCGGAGTTAAGAACACTGAAGCTTTCTTT.

The rearrangement uses TRBV9 and TRBJ2-3; no definite D call. The germline V and J ends were trimmed by 3 bases and 3 bases, with 20 bases remaining between them. CDR3 length: 17 amino acids. In germline, CDR1 is SGDLS, CDR2 YYNGEE. The CDR3 nucleotides read TGTGCCAGCAGCGCGAGAGGTTTGGGATTCGGTACAGATACGCAGTATTTT. Its translation is CASSARGLGFGTDTQYF.

The J gene is TRBJ2-7, the V gene TRBV27, with 10 bases fitting TRBD2. CDR3 length: 15 residues. From germline, CDR1 is MNHEY and CDR2 SMNVEV (reference sequence). Germline trimming cut 4 bases from V and 2 bases from J; bases unmatched to any gene: 5. The DNA for the CDR3 is TGTGCCAGCAGTTCACATACTAGCGGGGCCTACGAGCAGTACTTC. Its protein product is CASSSHTSGAYEQYF.

This sequence joins TRBV7-9 and TRBJ2-6; tentative D call: TRBD1 (6 bases). V lost 5 bases, J lost 4 bases, and 12 bases lay in between. CDR1 SEHNR and CDR2 FQNEAQ come from the germline V gene (reference sequence). This CDR3 has 15 residues. The CDR3 nucleotides are TGTGCCAGCAGCCCCACAGGGAACGGGGCCAACGTCCTGACTTTC. Translated: CASSPTGNGANVLTF.

This sequence joins TRBV6-5 and TRBJ2-1, with D possibly TRBD1 on 5 matching bases. V dropped 2 bases and J dropped 10 bases, with 15 bases sitting between them. Germline V gives CDR1 MNHEY, CDR2 SVGAGI. The CDR3 has 14 residues. CDR3 nucleotides: TGTGCCAGCAGTTACCGAACCAGGGTTGGGGAGCAGTTCTTC. It encodes CASSYRTRVGEQFF.

The gene calls are TRBV13 and TRBJ1-4, with D unclear. V gave up 5 bases and J gave up 0 bases, with 7 bases separating them. This CDR3 is built from 14 residues. Germline lookup yields CDR1 PRHDT and CDR2 FYEKMQ (reference sequence). The CDR3 is CASSRPATNEKLFF. In DNA, the CDR3 is TGTGCCAGCAGCCGGCCAGCAACTAATGAAAAACTGTTTTTT.

The chain carries TRBV7-3 and TRBJ2-1, with 8 bases aligning to TRBD2. The CDR3 runs to 15 residues. Germline lookup yields CDR1 SGHTA and CDR2 FQGTGA. Unmatched junction bases numbered 11, after V lost 6 bases and J lost 7 bases. In DNA, the CDR3 is TGTGCCAGCAGTCGTCTGCCGGGAGGGCCGAATGAGCAGTTCTTC. Amino acids: CASSRLPGGPNEQFF.

The chain is built from TRBV10-3 and TRBJ2-2, with D uncertain. Germline V CDR1 and CDR2: ENHRY, SYGVKD. V lost 3 bases and J lost 1, with 6 bases in between. This CDR3 contains 14 residues. CDR3 amino acids: CAISDAVNTGELFF. The CDR3 DNA sequence: TGTGCCATCAGTGATGCGGTGAACACCGGGGAGCTGTTTTTT.

The DNA for the CDR3 is TGTGCCAGCAGCGTAGTTATAGCGGGAGTATCCAAAAACATTCAGTACTTC. It yields the protein CASSVVIAGVSKNIQYF. This rearrangement joins TRBV9 to TRBJ2-4; 9 nucleotides align to TRBD2. The CDR3 is made up of 17 amino acids. Trimming removed 0 bases from V and 2 bases from J; junction bases left unmatched: 6. Germline-derived CDR1 and CDR2 are SGDLS and YYNGEE.

This clone has just a few counts. The rearrangement links TRBV2 to TRBJ1-1; 9 bases are shared with TRBD1. Germline CDR1 SNHLY, CDR2 FYNNEI. The CDR3 is made up of 14 amino acids. Trimming at V came to 6 bases and at J to 5 bases, leaving 7 bases not matched to a gene. CDR3 in amino acids: CASRVDRGGTEAFF. The DNA for the CDR3 is TGTGCCAGCAGAGTTGACAGGGGGGGAACTGAAGCTTTCTTT.

The chain joins TRBV27 to TRBJ2-7; D uncertain. V was pared by 6 bases and J by 2 bases, with 14 bases between. CDR1 is MNHEY and CDR2 is SMNVEV in the germline V gene (reference sequence). The CDR3 has 14 residues. In nucleotides, the CDR3 is TGTGCCAGCAGCCCGGTAGCCCTAACCTACGAGCAGTACTTC. Its translation: CASSPVALTYEQYF.

The rearrangement joins TRBV5-6 to TRBJ1-2; D might be TRBD1 (5 bases). The V end lost 3 bases, the J end lost 0 bases, and 12 bases lay between the germline ends. The CDR3 has 15 amino acids. The germline V gene has CDR1 SGHDT and CDR2 YYEEEE. The CDR3 DNA is TGTGCCAGCAGCTCAGGGACTTTTCCTAACTATGGCTACACCTTC. Protein product: CASSSGTFPNYGYTF.

This chain links TRBV5-1 with TRBJ1-1; 7 nucleotides line up with TRBD1. Germline-derived CDR1 and CDR2 are SGHRS and YFSETQ. V dropped 4 bases and J dropped 6; count of bases not matched to a gene: 6. The length of the CDR3 is 13 residues. The CDR3 reads CASSRDRAAEAFF. The CDR3 DNA follows: TGCGCCAGCAGCCGCGACAGGGCCGCTGAAGCTTTCTTT.

Here the CDR3 reads CSGQQPNTGELFF. CDR3 in DNA: TGCAGCGGACAACAACCGAACACCGGGGAGCTGTTTTTT. The V gene is TRBV29-1, the J gene TRBJ2-2, with no clear D. CDR3 length equals 13 residues. The V gene's germline CDR1 is SQVTM and CDR2 ANQGSEA. Trimming cost V 7 bases and J 0 bases, with 9 bases left between them.

The chain uses TRBV27 and TRBJ2-7; 15 bases agree with TRBD2. Germline assignment: CDR1 MNHEY and CDR2 SMNVEV (reference sequence). Trimming at V came to 5 bases and at J to 0 bases, leaving 8 bases not matched to a gene. The CDR3 loop spans 18 amino acids. The CDR3 DNA is TGTGCCAGCAGTCCATGGGGACTAGCGGGAGGATACTCCTACGAGCAGTACTTC. Protein sequence: CASSPWGLAGGYSYEQYF.

The chain is built from TRBV29-1 and TRBJ2-7, with D perhaps TRBD2 (6 bases). Germline V CDR1 and CDR2: SQVTM, ANQGSEA. The germline V and J ends were trimmed by 6 bases and 0 bases, with 15 bases remaining between them. This CDR3 has 14 amino acids. The CDR3 DNA is TGCAGCGTGGACGGACTATCCAACTCCTACGAGCAGTACTTC. Protein: CSVDGLSNSYEQYF.

The V and J genes are TRBV4-1 and TRBJ2-3, with no clear D. Germline V gene data show CDR1 as MGHRA and CDR2 as YSYEKL. V shed 2 bases and J shed 1 base, with 4 bases lying between them. This CDR3 has 13 amino acids. This CDR3 reads CASSQRGTDTQYF. CDR3 bases: TGCGCCAGCAGCCAACGGGGCACAGATACGCAGTATTTT.

The V and J genes are TRBV4-1 and TRBJ2-2; D not resolved. Per germline, CDR1 MGHRA and CDR2 YSYEKL. Deletions cut 3 bases from V and 5 bases from J, with 13 bases between. This CDR3 comprises 15 residues. This CDR3 reads CASSQAQSRTGELFF. DNA of the CDR3: TGCGCCAGCAGCCAGGCACAGAGCCGTACCGGGGAGCTGTTTTTT.

The chain uses TRBV7-9 and TRBJ2-7; either TRBD1 or TRBD2 may supply D (5 bases each). The CDR3 consists of 14 residues. Germline CDR1 is SEHNR and CDR2 is FQNEAQ (reference sequence). V gave up 3 bases and J gave up 3 bases, with 12 bases separating them. The CDR3, as DNA: TGTGCCAGCAGCTTCGAGGGACCGGTCTACGAGCAGTACTTC. The encoded protein is CASSFEGPVYEQYF.

This chain uses TRBV7-8 with TRBJ2-1; 14 nucleotides align to TRBD2. Germline V gives CDR1 SGHVS, CDR2 FQNEAQ. CDR3 length: 18 amino acids. The V and J ends lost 3 bases and 4 bases, in that order; junction bases with no gene match: 8. As DNA, the CDR3 is TGTGCCAGCAGCTTGCCGGGACTAGCGGGAGTCCGGTACAATGAGCAGTTCTTC. This gives the protein CASSLPGLAGVRYNEQFF.

This clone occurred once. In nucleotides, the CDR3 is TGTGCCAGCAGCTTAGGCGGGGTTCGGCAGCCCCAGCATTTT. Protein product: CASSLGGVRQPQHF. The chain combines TRBV7-2 with TRBJ1-5, with D uncertain. V lost 1 base and J lost 7, with 11 bases in between. The CDR3 has 14 amino acids. Germline V gene lookup returns CDR1 SGHTA and CDR2 FQGNSA. Variable domain in full (rest from reference TRBV7-2 and TRBJ1-5): GAGVSQSPSNKVTEKGKDVELRCDPISGHTALYWYRQSLGQGLEFLIYFQGNSAPDKSGLPSDRFSAERTGGSVSTLTIQRTQQEDSAVYLCASSLGGVRQPQHFGDGTRLSIL.

In this sample, this clone turned up a few times. CDR3 nucleotide sequence: TGTGCCAGCAGTGAAGGGCTTAGGTGGGAGCTGTTTTTT. Amino acid sequence: CASSEGLRWELFF. V and J are TRBV6-1 and TRBJ2-2; D uncertain. The germline CDR1 and CDR2 sequences are MNHNS and SASEGT. This CDR3 region has 13 residues. Trimming shortened V by 1 base and J by 9 bases, and 9 bases separated the two germline ends.

This chain connects TRBV15 to TRBJ2-1, with 11 positions matching TRBD2. Germline lookup yields CDR1 LNHNV and CDR2 YYDKDF (reference sequence). Trimming at V came to 4 bases and at J to 6 bases, leaving 8 bases not matched to a gene. The CDR3 sequence is 16 residues long. The CDR3 reads CATSIHLAGGFNEQFF. The CDR3 DNA is TGTGCCACCAGCATCCACCTAGCGGGAGGATTCAATGAGCAGTTCTTC. The full variable domain, rest sourced from reference TRBV15 and TRBJ2-1, is DAMVIQNPRYQVTQFGKPVTLSCSQTLNHNVMYWYQQKSSQAPKLLFHYYDKDFNNEADTPDNFQSRRPNTSFCFLDIRSPGLGDTAMYLCATSIHLAGGFNEQFFGPGTRLTVL.

The chain carries TRBV4-1 and TRBJ2-1, with 7 bases lining up with TRBD2. Germline values: CDR1 MGHRA, CDR2 YSYEKL. CDR3 length: 16 residues. The trim removed 0 bases at V and 4 bases at J, leaving 6 bases unmatched. CDR3 bases: TGCGCCAGCAGCCAAGAATGGGGACTACGGTACAATGAGCAGTTCTTC. It yields the protein CASSQEWGLRYNEQFF.

The genes are TRBV2 and TRBJ1-5, with a weak D call TRBD1 (5 bases). The CDR3 covers 14 residues. Germline V gene sequence: CDR1 SNHLY, CDR2 FYNNEI. Between the trimmed V and J ends, which lost 6 bases and 5 bases, there was a span of 14 bases. CDR3 DNA sequence: TGTGCCAGCAGAGCAGGTGTGGGGGATCAGCCCCAGCATTTT. Translated: CASRAGVGDQPQHF.

The V and J genes are TRBV29-1 and TRBJ2-7; D could derive from TRBD1 or TRBD2 (5 bases each). The CDR3 covers 14 residues. Germline CDR1 and CDR2: SQVTM and ANQGSEA. V lost 0 bases and J lost 2, with 11 bases in between. CDR3: CSVEERGRTYEQYF. The CDR3 bases are TGCAGCGTTGAAGAGAGGGGCCGGACCTACGAGCAGTACTTC.

The V call is TRBV28, the J call TRBJ2-1; 7 bases match TRBD2. The CDR3 totals 16 residues. V gave up 2 bases and J gave up 5 bases; unmatched junction bases: 9. Germline V gene sequence: CDR1 MDHEN, CDR2 SYDVKM. The CDR3, as DNA: TGTGCCAGCAGTTTAGAGTCTAGCGGACAACACAATGAGCAGTTCTTC. Translating it yields CASSLESSGQHNEQFF. Full variable domain (outside the CDR3, taken from reference TRBV28 and TRBJ2-1): DVKVTQSSRYLVKRTGEKVFLECVQDMDHENMFWYRQDPGLGLRLIYFSYDVKMKEKGDIPEGYSVSREKKERFSLILESASTNQTSMYLCASSLESSGQHNEQFFGPGTRLTVL.

The chain has TRBV13 and TRBJ1-5; 10 bases agree with TRBD1. The CDR3 loop spans 15 amino acids. Trimming took 5 bases from V and 6 from J; bases not matched to a gene: 7. Germline V lookup: CDR1 PRHDT, CDR2 FYEKMQ (reference sequence). CDR3 DNA: TGTGCCAGCAGCGACGGGACAGGGGAGGGTCAGCCCCAGCATTTT. Protein: CASSDGTGEGQPQHF.

CDR3 sequence: CASSLIGGASYNEQFF. The CDR3 nucleotides are TGTGCCAGCAGTTTGATAGGGGGCGCGTCCTACAATGAGCAGTTCTTC. The gene calls are TRBV27 and TRBJ2-1, with TRBD1 identical over 7 bases. The germline CDR1 and CDR2 sequences are MNHEY and SMNVEV (reference sequence). The CDR3 spans 16 residues. The trim removed 3 bases at V and 1 base at J, leaving 6 bases unmatched.

Worth noting for this clone: The identical CDR3 is also encoded by other nucleotide sequences in the sample. The chain carries TRBV5-4 and TRBJ2-7; D uncertain. The CDR3 contains 13 residues. The V and J ends lost 0 bases and 2 bases respectively, with 6 bases between them. Germline lookup yields CDR1 SGHNT and CDR2 YYREEE (reference sequence). This CDR3 is CASSLGRTYEQYF. The CDR3 coding sequence is TGTGCCAGCAGCTTGGGCAGGACCTACGAGCAGTACTTC. Variable domain in full (rest from reference TRBV5-4 and TRBJ2-7): ETGVTQSPTHLIKTRGQQVTLRCSSQSGHNTVSWYQQALGQGPQFIFQYYREEENGRGNFPPRFSGLQFPNYSSELNVNALELDDSALYLCASSLGRTYEQYFGPGTRLTVT.